This entry lists 7 T cell receptor beta chains sequenced from one sample in a study of resident and recirculating memory T cells in vitiligo. Repertoires were generated with immunoSEQ multiplex PCR, while TCRdb's copy carries only in-frame clones and drops some. Here the sample spans approximately 69,000 clones, approximately 90% being singletons. Sequencing was performed on blood. Source of these receptors: a male donor with vitiligo.

The chain combines TRBV5-6 with TRBJ1-2; 7 nucleotides line up with TRBD1. The junction had 8 bases not matched to a gene; V was cut back by 4 bases and J by 5 bases. CDR1 SGHDT and CDR2 YYEEEE come from the germline V gene. The CDR3 has 14 residues. CDR3 residues: CASSPGQDRYGYTF. In nucleotides, the CDR3 is TGTGCCAGCAGCCCCGGACAGGACCGATATGGCTACACCTTC.

The chain couples TRBV7-8 to TRBJ2-4; TRBD2 matches 10 bases. This CDR3 is built from 19 residues. Trimming cost V 2 bases and J 1 base; bases outside gene matches: 11. Germline CDR1 and CDR2: SGHVS and FQNEAQ. The CDR3 bases are TGTGCCAGCAGCTTAACTAGCGGGGTACTGATAAAGGCCAAAAACATTCAGTACTTC. It encodes CASSLTSGVLIKAKNIQYF.

A few counts support this clone. The same CDR3 is also encoded by other DNA sequences in this sample. The rearrangement uses TRBV4-3 and TRBJ2-2; maybe TRBD1 (5 bases). From germline, CDR1 is LGHNA and CDR2 YSLEER. The germline V and J ends were trimmed by 0 bases and 8 bases, with 7 bases remaining between them. The CDR3 loop spans 13 amino acids. In DNA form, the CDR3 reads TGCGCCAGCAGCCAAGACAGGGTTGGGGAGCTGTTTTTT. Amino acid sequence: CASSQDRVGELFF.

This clone was found once. The rearrangement joins TRBV28 to TRBJ2-7, with TRBD1 as a possible D gene (5 bases). The V gene's germline CDR1 is MDHEN and CDR2 SYDVKM. V gave up 5 bases and J gave up 0 bases, with 17 bases separating them. The CDR3 is 16 amino acids. In DNA form, the CDR3 reads TGTGCCAGCAGTCCTTCAAGGCAGGGAAGCTCCTACGAGCAGTACTTC. Its translation: CASSPSRQGSSYEQYF. Using reference TRBV28 and TRBJ2-7 for the parts outside the CDR3, the full variable domain is DVKVTQSSRYLVKRTGEKVFLECVQDMDHENMFWYRQDPGLGLRLIYFSYDVKMKEKGDIPEGYSVSREKKERFSLILESASTNQTSMYLCASSPSRQGSSYEQYFGPGTRLTVT.

V gene TRBV6-4 combines with J gene TRBJ1-6, with 7 bases fitting TRBD1. V shed 0 bases and J 10 bases; nucleotides not matched to a gene: 3. Per germline, CDR1 MRHNA and CDR2 SNTAGT. The CDR3 sequence is 14 residues long. CDR3 in DNA: TGTGCCAGCAGTGACTCGTACAGGGGCTCACCCCTCCACTTT. Its protein product is CASSDSYRGSPLHF.

The chain employs TRBV2 and TRBJ2-2, with 8 bases aligning to TRBD1. Losses at the gene ends were 2 bases for V and 3 bases for J; bases not matched to a gene: 5. The germline V gene has CDR1 SNHLY and CDR2 FYNNEI. The CDR3 runs to 16 residues. The CDR3: CASSEYRGEDTGELFF. Written as DNA, the CDR3 is TGTGCCAGCAGTGAATACAGGGGGGAGGACACCGGGGAGCTGTTTTTT.

This clone appeared once. V gene TRBV7-9 combines with J gene TRBJ2-7; 7 bases are shared with TRBD1. The V gene end was trimmed by 2 bases and the J gene end by 6 bases; junction bases not matched to a gene: 13. The length of the CDR3 is 16 residues. CDR1 is SEHNR and CDR2 is FQNEAQ in the germline V gene (reference sequence). CDR3 sequence: CASSLSLAPGQREQYF. The CDR3 bases are TGTGCCAGCAGCTTAAGTTTGGCTCCGGGACAGCGCGAGCAGTACTTC.